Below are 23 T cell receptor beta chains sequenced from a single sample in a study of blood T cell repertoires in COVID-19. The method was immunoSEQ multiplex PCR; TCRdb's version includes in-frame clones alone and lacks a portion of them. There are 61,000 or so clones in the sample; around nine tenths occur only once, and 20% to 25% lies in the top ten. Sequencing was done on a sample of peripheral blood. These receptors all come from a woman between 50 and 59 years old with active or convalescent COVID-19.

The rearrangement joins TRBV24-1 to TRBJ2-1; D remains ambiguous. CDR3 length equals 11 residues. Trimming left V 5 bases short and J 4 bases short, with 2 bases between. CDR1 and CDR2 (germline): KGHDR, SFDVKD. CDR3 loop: CATSAYNEQFF. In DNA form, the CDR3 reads TGTGCCACCAGTGCTTACAATGAGCAGTTCTTC.

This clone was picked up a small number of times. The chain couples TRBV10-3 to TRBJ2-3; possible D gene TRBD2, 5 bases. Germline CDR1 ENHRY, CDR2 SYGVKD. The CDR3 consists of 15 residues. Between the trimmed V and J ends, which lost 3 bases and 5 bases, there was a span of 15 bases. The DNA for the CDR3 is TGTGCCATCAGTGATGTGGGTGGGAGTCGAGATACGCAGTATTTT. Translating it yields CAISDVGGSRDTQYF.

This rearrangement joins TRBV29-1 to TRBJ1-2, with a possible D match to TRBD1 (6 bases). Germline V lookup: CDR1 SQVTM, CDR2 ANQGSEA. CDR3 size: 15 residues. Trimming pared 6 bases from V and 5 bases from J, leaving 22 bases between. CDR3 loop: CSVARLAGDRYGYTF. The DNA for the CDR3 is TGCAGCGTCGCCCGGTTGGCAGGGGATCGTTATGGCTACACCTTC.

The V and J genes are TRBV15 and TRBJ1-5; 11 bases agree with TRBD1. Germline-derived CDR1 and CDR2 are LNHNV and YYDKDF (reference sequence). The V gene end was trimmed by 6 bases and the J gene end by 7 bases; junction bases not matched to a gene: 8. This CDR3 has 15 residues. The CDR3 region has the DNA TGTGCCACCAGTCCTTATGGGACAGGGGGGCAGCCCCAGCATTTT. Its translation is CATSPYGTGGQPQHF.

CDR3 DNA sequence: TGTGCCAGCAGCTTAGGAGCTTACTATGGCTACACCTTC. Amino acids: CASSLGAYYGYTF. The chain has TRBV5-6 and TRBJ1-2, with unresolved D. From germline, CDR1 is SGHDT and CDR2 YYEEEE. Trimming took 2 bases from V and 3 from J, leaving 8 bases between them. The CDR3 has 13 amino acids.

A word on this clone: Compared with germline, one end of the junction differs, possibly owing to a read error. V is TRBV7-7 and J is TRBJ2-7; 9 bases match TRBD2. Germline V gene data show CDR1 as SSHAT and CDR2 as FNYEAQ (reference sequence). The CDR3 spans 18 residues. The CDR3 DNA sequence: TGTGCTAGCAGCTTAGTTTCTCTAGCGGGGAAAAGTTCCTACGAGCAGTACTTC. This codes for CASSLVSLAGKSSYEQYF.

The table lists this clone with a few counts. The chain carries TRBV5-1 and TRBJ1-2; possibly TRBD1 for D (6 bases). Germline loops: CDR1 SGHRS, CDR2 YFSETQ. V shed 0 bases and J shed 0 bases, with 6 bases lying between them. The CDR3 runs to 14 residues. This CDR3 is CASSLGTANYGYTF. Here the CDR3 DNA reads TGCGCCAGCAGCTTGGGGACAGCTAACTATGGCTACACCTTC.

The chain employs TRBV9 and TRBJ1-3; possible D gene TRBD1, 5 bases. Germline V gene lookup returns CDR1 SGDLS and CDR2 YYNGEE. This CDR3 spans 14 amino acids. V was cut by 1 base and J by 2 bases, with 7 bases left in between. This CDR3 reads CASSVRGPGNTIYF. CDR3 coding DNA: TGTGCCAGCAGCGTAAGGGGCCCTGGAAACACCATATATTTT.

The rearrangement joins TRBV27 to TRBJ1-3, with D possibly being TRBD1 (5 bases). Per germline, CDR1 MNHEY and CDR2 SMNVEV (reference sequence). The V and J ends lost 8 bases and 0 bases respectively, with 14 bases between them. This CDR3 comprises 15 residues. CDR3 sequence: CASRGGGSSGNTIYF. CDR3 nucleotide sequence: TGTGCCAGCCGGGGCGGGGGGAGCTCTGGAAACACCATATATTTT.

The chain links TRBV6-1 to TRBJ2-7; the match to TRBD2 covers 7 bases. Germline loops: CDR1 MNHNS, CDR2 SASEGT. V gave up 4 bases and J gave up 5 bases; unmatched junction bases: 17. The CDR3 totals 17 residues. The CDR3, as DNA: TGTGCCAGCAGTGGGGAGGGAGGTCACAGCCTAAGCGACGAGCAGTACTTC. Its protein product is CASSGEGGHSLSDEQYF.

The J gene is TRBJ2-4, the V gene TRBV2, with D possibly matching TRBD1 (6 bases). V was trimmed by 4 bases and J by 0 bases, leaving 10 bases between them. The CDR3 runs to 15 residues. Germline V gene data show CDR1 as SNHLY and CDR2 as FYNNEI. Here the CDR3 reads CASSGQALAKNIQYF. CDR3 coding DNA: TGTGCCAGCAGTGGACAGGCCTTAGCCAAAAACATTCAGTACTTC. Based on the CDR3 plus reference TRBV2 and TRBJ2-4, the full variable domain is EPEVTQTPSHQVTQMGQEVILRCVPISNHLYFYWYRQILGQKVEFLVSFYNNEISEKSEIFDDQFSVERPDGSNFTLKIRSTKLEDSAMYFCASSGQALAKNIQYFGAGTRLSVL.

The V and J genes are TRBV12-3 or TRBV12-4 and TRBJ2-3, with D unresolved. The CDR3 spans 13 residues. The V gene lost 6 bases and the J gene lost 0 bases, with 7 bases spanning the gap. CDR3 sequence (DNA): TGTGCCAGCAGCCAAGCAAGCACAGATACGCAGTATTTT. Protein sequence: CASSQASTDTQYF.

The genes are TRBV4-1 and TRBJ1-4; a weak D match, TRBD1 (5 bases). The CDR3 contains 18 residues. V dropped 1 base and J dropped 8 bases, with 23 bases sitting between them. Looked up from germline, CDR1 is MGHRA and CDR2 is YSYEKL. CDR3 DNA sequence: TGCGCCAGCAGCCAAGCGTTGGTCAGGGTATGGGTAAGGGAAAAACTGTTTTTT. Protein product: CASSQALVRVWVREKLFF.

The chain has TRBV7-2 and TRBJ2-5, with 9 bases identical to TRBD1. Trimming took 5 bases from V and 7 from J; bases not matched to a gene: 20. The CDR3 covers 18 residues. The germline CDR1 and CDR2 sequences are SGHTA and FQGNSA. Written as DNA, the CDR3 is TGTGCCAGCAGCCCCCGTTACGGGACAGGGCTATCCTCAGGGACCCAGTACTTC. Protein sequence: CASSPRYGTGLSSGTQYF.

The chain's CDR3 is CASSLSLTSSYNEQFF. The CDR3 DNA is TGTGCCAGCAGCTTATCACTCACCTCCTCCTACAATGAGCAGTTCTTC. The chain carries TRBV11-2 and TRBJ2-1, with D unclear. The CDR3 consists of 16 residues. From germline, CDR1 is SGHAT and CDR2 FQNNGV. The V end was cut by 2 bases, the J end by 0 bases, with 11 bases between.

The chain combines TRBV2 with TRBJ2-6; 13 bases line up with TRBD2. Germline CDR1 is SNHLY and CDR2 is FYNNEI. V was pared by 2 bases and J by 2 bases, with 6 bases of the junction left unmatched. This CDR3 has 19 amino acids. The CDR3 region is CASSETSGLAGTGANVLTF. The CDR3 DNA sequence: TGTGCCAGCAGTGAAACATCGGGACTAGCGGGAACTGGGGCCAACGTCCTGACTTTC.

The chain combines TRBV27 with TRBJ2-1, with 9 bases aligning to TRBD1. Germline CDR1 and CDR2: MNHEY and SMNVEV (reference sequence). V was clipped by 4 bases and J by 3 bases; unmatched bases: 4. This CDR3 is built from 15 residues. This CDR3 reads CASSSRQGVYNEQFF. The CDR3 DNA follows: TGTGCCAGCAGTTCCCGACAGGGGGTCTACAATGAGCAGTTCTTC.

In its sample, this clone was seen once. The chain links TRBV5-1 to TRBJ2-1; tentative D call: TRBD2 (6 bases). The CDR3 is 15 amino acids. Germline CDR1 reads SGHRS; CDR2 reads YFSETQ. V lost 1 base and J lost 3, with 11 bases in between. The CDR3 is CASSLFGGIYNEQFF. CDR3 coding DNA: TGCGCCAGCAGCTTGTTTGGGGGGATCTACAATGAGCAGTTCTTC.

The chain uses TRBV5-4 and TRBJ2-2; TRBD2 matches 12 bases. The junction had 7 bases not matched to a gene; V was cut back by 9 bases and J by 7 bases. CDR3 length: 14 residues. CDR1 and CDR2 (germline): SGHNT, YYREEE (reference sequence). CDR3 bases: TGTGCCACCGGACTAGCGGGAACGGACGGGGAGCTGTTTTTT. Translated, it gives CATGLAGTDGELFF.

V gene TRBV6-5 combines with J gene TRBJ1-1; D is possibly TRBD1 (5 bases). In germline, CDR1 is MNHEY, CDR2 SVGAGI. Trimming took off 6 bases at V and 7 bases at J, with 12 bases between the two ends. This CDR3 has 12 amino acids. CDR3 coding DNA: TGTGCCAGCAGCCCAGATCAGGGTGAAGCTTTCTTT. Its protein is CASSPDQGEAFF.

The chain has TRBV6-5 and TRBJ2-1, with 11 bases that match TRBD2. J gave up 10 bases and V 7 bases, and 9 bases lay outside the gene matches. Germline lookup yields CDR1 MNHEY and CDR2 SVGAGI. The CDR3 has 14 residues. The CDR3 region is CASTPLAGAPEQFF. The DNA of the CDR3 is TGTGCCAGCACCCCACTAGCGGGAGCCCCGGAGCAGTTCTTC.

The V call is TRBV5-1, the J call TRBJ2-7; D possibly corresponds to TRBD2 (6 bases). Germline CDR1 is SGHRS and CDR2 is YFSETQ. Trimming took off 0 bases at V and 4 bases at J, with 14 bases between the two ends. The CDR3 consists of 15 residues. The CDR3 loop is CASSLAPGESYEQYF. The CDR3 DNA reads TGCGCCAGCAGCTTGGCGCCGGGAGAGTCGTACGAGCAGTACTTC. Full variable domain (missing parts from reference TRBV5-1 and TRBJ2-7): KAGVTQTPRYLIKTRGQQVTLSCSPISGHRSVSWYQQTPGQGLQFLFEYFSETQRNKGNFPGRFSGRQFSNSRSEMNVSTLELGDSALYLCASSLAPGESYEQYFGPGTRLTVT.

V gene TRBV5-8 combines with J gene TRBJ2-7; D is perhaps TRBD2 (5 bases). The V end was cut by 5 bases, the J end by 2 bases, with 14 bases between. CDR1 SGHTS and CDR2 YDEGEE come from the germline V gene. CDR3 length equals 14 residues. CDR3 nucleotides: TGTGCCAGCAGTTACGGGTCGGAGGCCTACGAGCAGTACTTC. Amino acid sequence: CASSYGSEAYEQYF.